The 23 T cell receptor beta chains below all came from one sample that was sequenced in a study of shared clonotypes between healthy human individuals (dated by TCRdb to 2018 to 2020). The library relied on the immunoSEQ multiplex PCR assay. This immuneACCESS table, as held by TCRdb, lists in-frame sequences with V and J called but not all clones. Of the missing ones, under half trace to an unresolved V gene in checked studies; the others have no known cause. The table for this sample lists over 1.4 million clones; around 97% of them were counted only once. The ten largest clones add up to 1.2% of the sample. Material for sequencing was naive CD4+ T cells sorted from blood. The cell subset or site label on this specimen signifies: CD45RA+ positively selected. The receptors derive from a young man in good health.

This chain links TRBV27 with TRBJ2-1; 13 bases are shared with TRBD2. From germline, CDR1 is MNHEY and CDR2 SMNVEV (reference sequence). This CDR3 comprises 21 residues. The J segment lost 1 base and the V segment lost 5 bases, leaving 17 bases of the junction unmatched. The CDR3 protein is CASSPLTLLAGGPSSYNEQFF. The CDR3 region has the DNA TGTGCCAGCAGTCCACTCACCTTACTAGCGGGGGGGCCCTCTTCCTACAATGAGCAGTTCTTC.

The chain combines TRBV6-6 with TRBJ1-1; weak D call: TRBD1 (5 bases). The length of the CDR3 is 14 residues. Per the germline V gene, CDR1 is MNHNY and CDR2 is SVGAGI (reference sequence). Trimming left V 5 bases short and J 0 bases short, with 10 bases between. The CDR3 sequence: CASSQGRMNTEAFF. The CDR3 bases are TGTGCCAGCAGTCAGGGACGGATGAACACTGAAGCTTTCTTT.

The chain uses TRBV7-9 and TRBJ2-7; TRBD2 might be the D (5 bases). Germline-derived CDR1 and CDR2 are SEHNR and FQNEAQ (reference sequence). V was clipped by 5 bases and J by 0 bases, with 17 bases between them. The CDR3 totals 16 residues. The CDR3: CASSGQISESSYEQYF. The CDR3 coding sequence is TGTGCCAGCAGCGGTCAAATTAGCGAGAGCTCCTACGAGCAGTACTTC. Complete variable domain (other parts from reference TRBV7-9 and TRBJ2-7): DTGVSQNPRHKITKRGQNVTFRCDPISEHNRLYWYRQTLGQGPEFLTYFQNEAQLEKSRLLSDRFSAERPKGSFSTLEIQRTEQGDSAMYLCASSGQISESSYEQYFGPGTRLTVT.

This rearrangement joins TRBV5-1 to TRBJ2-7; no firm D call. The CDR3 sequence is 13 residues long. Germline-derived CDR1 and CDR2 are SGHRS and YFSETQ. The V end lost 0 bases, the J end lost 2 bases, and 6 bases lay between the germline ends. The CDR3 loop is CASSLELAYEQYF. The CDR3 DNA is TGCGCCAGCAGCTTGGAGCTCGCCTACGAGCAGTACTTC.

The chain uses TRBV28 and TRBJ2-3, with TRBD1 matching over 7 bases. CDR1 MDHEN and CDR2 SYDVKM come from the germline V gene. CDR3 size: 14 residues. Germline trimming cut 4 bases from V and 5 bases from J; bases unmatched to any gene: 6. The CDR3 coding sequence is TGTGCCAGCAGTTGGGGCAGGGGGATAGATACGCAGTATTTT. Protein sequence: CASSWGRGIDTQYF.

J is TRBJ2-3 and V is TRBV4-1; 8 bases align to TRBD1. The CDR3 totals 16 residues. Germline trimming cut 3 bases from V and 8 bases from J; bases unmatched to any gene: 13. Germline values: CDR1 MGHRA, CDR2 YSYEKL. CDR3 bases: TGCGCCAGCAGCCAGGGTCCGGGACAGGTCCCGACTACGCAGTATTTT. Encoded protein: CASSQGPGQVPTTQYF.

The V gene is TRBV18, the J gene TRBJ2-3, with 12 positions matching TRBD2. Germline-derived CDR1 and CDR2 are KGHSH and LQKENI. V trimming: 3 bases; J trimming: 2 bases; junction bases outside the gene matches: 3. CDR3 length: 16 amino acids. The CDR3 sequence is CASSPLAGGYTDTQYF. The CDR3 nucleotides read TGTGCCAGCTCACCGCTAGCGGGAGGGTACACAGATACGCAGTATTTT.

The chain links TRBV7-6 to TRBJ2-7; D is perhaps TRBD2 (6 bases). The V end was cut by 5 bases, the J end by 5 bases, with 10 bases between. Germline CDR1 SGHVS, CDR2 FNYEAQ. This CDR3 has 12 residues. The CDR3 DNA reads as TGTGCCAGCAGCCAGGACTACCACGAGCAGTACTTC. Protein product: CASSQDYHEQYF.

This clone is a singleton in its sample. The CDR3 carries no conserved terminal phenylalanine or tryptophan, so it likely arises from a read error. Because the CDR3's place on the DNA is in doubt, the DNA is left out and the CDR3 is given as listed by TCRdb. The V and J genes are TRBV7-9 and TRBJ1-1. Ends included, the CDR3 has 10 residues. Germline-derived CDR1 and CDR2 are SEHNR and FQNEAQ (reference sequence). The CDR3 loop is CASSLERVII.

This clone was found once. The chain has TRBV4-3 and TRBJ1-2; a weak D match, TRBD1 (5 bases). Germline assignment: CDR1 LGHNA and CDR2 YSLEER. The CDR3 loop spans 18 amino acids. Trimming left V 0 bases short and J 3 bases short, with 20 bases between. The DNA of the CDR3 is TGCGCCAGCAGCCAAGAACCCCCTCAGGCAGGGATCCACTATGGCTACACCTTC. Translation: CASSQEPPQAGIHYGYTF.

This clone has just one count. J is TRBJ1-4 and V is TRBV6-5; D ambiguous. Germline V CDR1 and CDR2: MNHEY, SVGAGI. Trimming pared 2 bases from V and 5 bases from J, leaving 6 bases between. The CDR3 spans 13 residues. The CDR3: CASSYRVNEKLFF. The CDR3 DNA reads as TGTGCCAGCAGTTACAGGGTCAATGAAAAACTGTTTTTT.

As concerns this clone: Other nucleotide sequences from this sample produce the same CDR3. The rearrangement uses TRBV9 and TRBJ2-1; possible D gene TRBD2, 6 bases. Germline V gene data show CDR1 as SGDLS and CDR2 as YYNGEE. The V end was cut by 8 bases, the J end by 4 bases, with 13 bases between. The CDR3 is 13 amino acids. DNA of the CDR3: TGTGCCAGTTCGGCGGGACTGTACAATGAGCAGTTCTTC. Translated, it gives CASSAGLYNEQFF.

This clone is a singleton in its sample. The rearrangement links TRBV7-2 to TRBJ2-3; 7 nucleotides line up with TRBD1. Germline CDR1 and CDR2: SGHTA and FQGNSA. V shed 1 base and J 8 bases; nucleotides not matched to a gene: 6. The CDR3 consists of 14 residues. Here the CDR3 DNA reads TGTGCCAGCAGCTTAGGACAGGGAAAACGTACGCAGTATTTT. Residues: CASSLGQGKRTQYF. Looking up the rest from reference TRBV7-2 and TRBJ2-3 gives the full variable domain: GAGVSQSPSNKVTEKGKDVELRCDPISGHTALYWYRQSLGQGLEFLIYFQGNSAPDKSGLPSDRFSAERTGGSVSTLTIQRTQQEDSAVYLCASSLGQGKRTQYFGPGTRLTVL.

V usage is TRBV7-3 and J usage is TRBJ2-1; 9 bases are shared with TRBD1. Trimming at V came to 6 bases and at J to 6 bases, leaving 9 bases not matched to a gene. This CDR3 has 15 amino acids. The germline V gene has CDR1 SGHTA and CDR2 FQGTGA. The chain's CDR3 is CASSSRVGQGNEQFF. CDR3 nucleotides: TGTGCCAGCAGTTCAAGGGTGGGACAGGGCAATGAGCAGTTCTTC.

Regarding this clone: Other nucleotide sequences from this sample produce the same CDR3. This sequence joins TRBV20-1 and TRBJ2-2; unclear D gene. V lost 1 base to trimming and J lost 7 bases, with 1 base between them. Looked up from germline, CDR1 is DFQATT and CDR2 is SNEGSKA (reference sequence). The CDR3 totals 10 residues. CDR3 bases: TGCAGTGCTAGAGGCGGGGAGCTGTTTTTT. It yields the protein CSARGGELFF.

The rearrangement uses TRBV7-6 and TRBJ2-5; unclear D gene. Looked up from germline, CDR1 is SGHVS and CDR2 is FNYEAQ. V shed 3 bases and J shed 5 bases, with 19 bases lying between them. The CDR3 length is 16 residues. CDR3 sequence (DNA): TGTGCCAGCAGCTTCTCCCCCCAGATTTTTGGGGAGACCCAGTACTTC. It codes for CASSFSPQIFGETQYF. The full variable domain, in which reference TRBV7-6 and TRBJ2-5 provide the parts outside the CDR3, is GAGVSQSPRYKVTKRGQDVALRCDPISGHVSLYWYRQALGQGPEFLTYFNYEAQQDKSGLPNDRFSAERPEGSISTLTIQRTEQRDSAMYRCASSFSPQIFGETQYFGPGTRLLVL.

V gene TRBV5-1 combines with J gene TRBJ2-5; possibly TRBD2 for D (5 bases). CDR3 length: 14 amino acids. CDR1 and CDR2 (germline): SGHRS, YFSETQ. V was trimmed by 1 base and J by 4 bases, leaving 11 bases between them. As DNA, the CDR3 is TGCGCCAGCAGCTTGCCCCGGGAAAGAGAGACCCAGTACTTC. It specifies CASSLPRERETQYF.

This sequence joins TRBV10-3 and TRBJ2-5; D unclear. V lost 10 bases and J lost 5, with 11 bases in between. There are 11 residues in the CDR3. Germline V gene lookup returns CDR1 ENHRY and CDR2 SYGVKD. CDR3 in amino acids: CATSTAETQYF. CDR3 DNA: TGTGCCACATCGACGGCGGAGACCCAGTACTTC.

The chain carries TRBV28 and TRBJ2-7, with a possible D match to TRBD1 (6 bases). Germline V gene sequence: CDR1 MDHEN, CDR2 SYDVKM. This CDR3 has 12 amino acids. V gave up 5 bases and J gave up 7 bases, with 12 bases separating them. CDR3 region: CASSPERGEQYF. CDR3 in DNA: TGTGCCAGCAGTCCCGAAAGGGGGGAGCAGTACTTC.

The rearrangement uses TRBV5-4 and TRBJ2-3; 9 positions match TRBD2. The CDR3 is made up of 16 amino acids. Germline values: CDR1 SGHNT, CDR2 YYREEE (reference sequence). J was trimmed by 0 bases and V by 2 bases; bases with no gene match: 4. The CDR3 sequence is CASSFGTSRSTDTQYF. CDR3 DNA: TGTGCCAGCAGCTTCGGGACTAGCCGCAGCACAGATACGCAGTATTTT.

V is TRBV30 and J is TRBJ1-1, with D possibly TRBD1 on 6 matching bases. With 1 base removed from V and 6 bases from J, the gap between germline ends came to 24 bases. The length of the CDR3 is 17 residues. Germline loops: CDR1 GTSNPN, CDR2 SVGIG (reference sequence). The chain's CDR3 is CAWSGDHVGGGSAEAFF. The DNA for the CDR3 is TGTGCCTGGAGTGGAGATCATGTGGGGGGCGGATCGGCTGAAGCTTTCTTT.

This chain uses TRBV5-4 with TRBJ2-2; 14 bases map to TRBD2. CDR1 SGHNT and CDR2 YYREEE come from the germline V gene (reference sequence). V shed 4 bases, J shed 7 bases, and the junction held 9 bases outside the gene matches. The CDR3 extends over 17 amino acids. The CDR3 bases are TGTGCCAGCAGCCCCGAGGGACTAGCGGGAGTGAACGGGGAGCTGTTTTTT. Encoded protein: CASSPEGLAGVNGELFF.

The genes are TRBV5-5 and TRBJ2-2; unclear D gene. The CDR3 is 15 residues long. CDR1 SGHKS and CDR2 YYEKEE come from the germline V gene (reference sequence). V was trimmed by 0 bases and J by 6 bases, leaving 12 bases between them. The CDR3 spells CASSLVVMGPGELFF. CDR3 sequence (DNA): TGTGCCAGCAGCTTGGTTGTCATGGGTCCCGGGGAGCTGTTTTTT.